Shown below are 8 T cell receptor beta chains from a single sample sequenced in a study of cytomegalovirus exposure and HLA in healthy donors. Researchers ran the PCR with 60 Vbeta and 13 Jbeta primers. Some clones are missing from TCRdb's copy, which holds only in-frame ones; the method was immunoSEQ multiplex PCR. The sample yields about 87,000 clones, roughly 72% seen once. Sequencing was performed on PBMCs. These receptors originate from a man under 40 in good health and CMV-seropositive.

This sequence joins TRBV6-1 and TRBJ2-2; the match to TRBD1 covers 10 bases. This CDR3 has 13 amino acids. CDR1 and CDR2 (germline): MNHNS, SASEGT. V lost 6 bases and J lost 6; bases outside the gene matches: 1. The CDR3, as DNA: TGTGCCAGCAGCGGACAGGGGGCCGGGGAGCTGTTTTTT. It translates to CASSGQGAGELFF.

The gene calls are TRBV27 and TRBJ1-5, with 9 positions matching TRBD1. CDR1 MNHEY and CDR2 SMNVEV come from the germline V gene (reference sequence). The CDR3 runs to 15 residues. Losses at the gene ends were 6 bases for V and 5 bases for J; bases not matched to a gene: 8. CDR3 in DNA: TGTGCCAGCAGGGGGGCCGGGACAGGGTATCAGCCCCAGCATTTT. This sequence encodes CASRGAGTGYQPQHF.

This sequence joins TRBV28 and TRBJ2-1, with 9 bases lining up with TRBD2. V dropped 8 bases and J dropped 2; count of bases not matched to a gene: 7. Germline CDR1 MDHEN, CDR2 SYDVKM. This CDR3 spans 15 amino acids. DNA for the CDR3: TGTGCCAGCTCCTTAGCGGGAGTTACCTACAATGAGCAGTTCTTC. Translating gives CASSLAGVTYNEQFF. The whole variable domain, filled in from reference TRBV28 and TRBJ2-1, reads DVKVTQSSRYLVKRTGEKVFLECVQDMDHENMFWYRQDPGLGLRLIYFSYDVKMKEKGDIPEGYSVSREKKERFSLILESASTNQTSMYLCASSLAGVTYNEQFFGPGTRLTVL.

This chain joins TRBV27 and TRBJ1-1; maybe TRBD1 (6 bases). The CDR3 extends over 13 amino acids. Between the trimmed V and J ends, which lost 3 bases and 1 base, there was a span of 6 bases. CDR1 and CDR2 from the germline V gene are MNHEY and SMNVEV (reference sequence). The CDR3 sequence is CASSLGQNTEAFF. The CDR3 nucleotides are TGTGCCAGCAGTTTGGGACAGAACACTGAAGCTTTCTTT.

This clone occurred once. The chain is built from TRBV27 and TRBJ2-1; 9 bases agree with TRBD1. Looked up from germline, CDR1 is MNHEY and CDR2 is SMNVEV (reference sequence). The V gene end was trimmed by 4 bases and the J gene end by 4 bases; junction bases not matched to a gene: 8. The CDR3 is 16 residues long. Written as DNA, the CDR3 is TGTGCCAGCAGTTCCTCGGACAGGGGCGCTTACAATGAGCAGTTCTTC. Residues: CASSSSDRGAYNEQFF.

This rearrangement joins TRBV7-8 to TRBJ2-2; 8 nucleotides agree with TRBD2. Unmatched junction bases numbered 5, after V lost 5 bases and J lost 0 bases. This CDR3 has 16 residues. In germline, CDR1 is SGHVS, CDR2 FQNEAQ. This CDR3 reads CASSRVTSANTGELFF. CDR3 coding DNA: TGTGCCAGCAGCCGAGTGACTAGCGCGAACACCGGGGAGCTGTTTTTT.

This clone showed up just a few times. This chain connects TRBV12-5 to TRBJ2-4; 7 nucleotides align to TRBD1. Germline V lookup: CDR1 LGHNT, CDR2 FRNRAP. The CDR3 consists of 14 residues. The V gene end was trimmed by 7 bases and the J gene end by 7 bases; junction bases not matched to a gene: 10. The CDR3 nucleotides read TGTGCTAGTGCCCAGACAGGGTCGGGGAACATTCAGTACTTC. It specifies CASAQTGSGNIQYF. The complete variable domain, with remaining parts taken from reference TRBV12-5 and TRBJ2-4, reads DARVTQTPRHKVTEMGQEVTMRCQPILGHNTVFWYRQTMMQGLELLAYFRNRAPLDDSGMPKDRFSAEMPDATLATLKIQPSEPRDSAVYFCASAQTGSGNIQYFGAGTRLSVL.

Only one count was recorded for this clone. The CDR3 region has the DNA TGTGCCAGCAGCCTCCCAACTAGCGGGAGTCTAACTTACGAGCAGTACTTC. Its translation is CASSLPTSGSLTYEQYF. J is TRBJ2-7 and V is TRBV7-9; 11 bases align to TRBD2. The junction had 13 bases not matched to a gene; V was cut back by 5 bases and J by 4 bases. The CDR3 runs to 17 residues. Germline-derived CDR1 and CDR2 are SEHNR and FQNEAQ (reference sequence).